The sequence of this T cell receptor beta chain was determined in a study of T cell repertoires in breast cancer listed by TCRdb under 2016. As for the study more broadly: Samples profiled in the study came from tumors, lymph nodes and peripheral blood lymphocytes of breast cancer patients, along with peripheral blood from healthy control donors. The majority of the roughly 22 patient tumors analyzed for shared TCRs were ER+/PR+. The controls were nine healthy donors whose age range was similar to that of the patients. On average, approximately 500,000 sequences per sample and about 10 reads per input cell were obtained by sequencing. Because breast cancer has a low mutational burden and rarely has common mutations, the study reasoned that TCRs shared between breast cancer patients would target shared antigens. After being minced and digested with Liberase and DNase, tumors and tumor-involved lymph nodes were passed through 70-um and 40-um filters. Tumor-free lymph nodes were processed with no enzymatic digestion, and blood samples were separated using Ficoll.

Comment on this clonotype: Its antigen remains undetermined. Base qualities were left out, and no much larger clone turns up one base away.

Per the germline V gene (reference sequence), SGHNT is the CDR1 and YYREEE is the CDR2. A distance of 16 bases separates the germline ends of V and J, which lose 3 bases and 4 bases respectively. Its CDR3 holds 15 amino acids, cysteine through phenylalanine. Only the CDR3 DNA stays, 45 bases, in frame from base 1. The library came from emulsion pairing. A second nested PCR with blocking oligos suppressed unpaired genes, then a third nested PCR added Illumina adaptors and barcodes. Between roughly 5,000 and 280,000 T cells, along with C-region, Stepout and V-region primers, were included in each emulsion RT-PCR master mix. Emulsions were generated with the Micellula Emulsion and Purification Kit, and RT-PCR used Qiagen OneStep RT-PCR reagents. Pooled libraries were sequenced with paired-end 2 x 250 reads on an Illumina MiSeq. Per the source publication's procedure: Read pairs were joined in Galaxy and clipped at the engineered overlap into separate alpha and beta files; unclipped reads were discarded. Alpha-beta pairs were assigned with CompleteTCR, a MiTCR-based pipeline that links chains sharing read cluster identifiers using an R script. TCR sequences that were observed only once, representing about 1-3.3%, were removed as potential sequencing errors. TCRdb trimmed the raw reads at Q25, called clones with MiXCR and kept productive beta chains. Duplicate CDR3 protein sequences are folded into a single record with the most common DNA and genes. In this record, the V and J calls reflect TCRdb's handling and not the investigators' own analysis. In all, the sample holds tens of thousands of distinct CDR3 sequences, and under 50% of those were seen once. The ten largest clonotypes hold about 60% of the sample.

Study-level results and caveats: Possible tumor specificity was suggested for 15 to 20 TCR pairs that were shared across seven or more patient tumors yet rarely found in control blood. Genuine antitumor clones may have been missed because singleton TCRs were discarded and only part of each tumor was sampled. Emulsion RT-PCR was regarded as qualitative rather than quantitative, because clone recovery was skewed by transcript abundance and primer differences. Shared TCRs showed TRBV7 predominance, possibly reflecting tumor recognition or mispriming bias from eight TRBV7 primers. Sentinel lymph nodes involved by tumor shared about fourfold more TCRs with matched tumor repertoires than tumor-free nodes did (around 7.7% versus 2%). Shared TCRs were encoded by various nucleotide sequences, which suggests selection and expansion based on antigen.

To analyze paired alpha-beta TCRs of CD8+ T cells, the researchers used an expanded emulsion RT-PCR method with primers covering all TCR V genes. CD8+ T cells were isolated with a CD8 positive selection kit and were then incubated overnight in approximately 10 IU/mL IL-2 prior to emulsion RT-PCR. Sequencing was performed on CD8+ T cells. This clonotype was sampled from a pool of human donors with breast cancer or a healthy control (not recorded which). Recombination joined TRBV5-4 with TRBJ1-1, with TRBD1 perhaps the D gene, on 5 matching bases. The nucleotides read TGTGCCAGCAGCTCTGCCACGCTTGGGGGCACTGAAGCTTTCTTT. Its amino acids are CASSSATLGGTEAFF.